The 21 T cell receptor beta chains reported below all come from one sample, sequenced in a study of blood T cell repertoires in COVID-19. Repertoires were generated with immunoSEQ multiplex PCR, while TCRdb's copy carries only in-frame clones and drops some. The data hold 85,000 to 100,000 clones, with just over 85% observed a single time. The specimen was peripheral blood. These TCRs come from a man between 45 and 60 years old with COVID-19, enrolled during active disease.

The V gene is TRBV10-3, the J gene TRBJ1-1; 11 bases line up with TRBD1. The CDR3 extends over 17 amino acids. V lost 8 bases, J lost 1 base, and 12 bases stayed unmatched. Germline V gives CDR1 ENHRY, CDR2 SYGVKD. The CDR3 loop reads CAIGTGGSFSTNTEAFF. CDR3 in DNA: TGTGCCATCGGGACAGGGGGATCTTTCTCCACGAACACTGAAGCTTTCTTT.

V is TRBV6-6 and J is TRBJ1-5, with D perhaps matching TRBD1 (5 bases). The CDR3 runs to 14 residues. Trimming took 7 bases from V and 6 from J, leaving 16 bases between them. Germline V lookup: CDR1 MNHNY, CDR2 SVGAGI (reference sequence). The CDR3 nucleotides are TGTGCCAGCAACCCCGGGGGACGGGGTCAGCCCCAGCATTTT. Its protein is CASNPGGRGQPQHF.

The chain has TRBV7-8 and TRBJ1-3; TRBD1 is a possible D gene (6 bases). Trimming removed 5 bases at V and 2 bases at J, with 13 bases between. The CDR3 is made up of 15 amino acids. Germline values: CDR1 SGHVS, CDR2 FQNEAQ. The CDR3 sequence is CASSAHWGPGNTIYF. The CDR3 DNA is TGTGCCAGCAGCGCCCACTGGGGGCCTGGAAACACCATATATTTT.

This chain uses TRBV9 with TRBJ1-1; D is uncertain. Trimming took 4 bases from V and 8 from J, leaving 12 bases between them. The germline gives CDR1 SGDLS, CDR2 YYNGEE. The CDR3 consists of 12 residues. CDR3 loop: CASSPRAGEAFF. CDR3 DNA: TGTGCCAGCAGCCCCCGGGCGGGGGAAGCTTTCTTT.

CDR3 bases: TGTGCCAGCAGCTTAGGGCTGGGACTAGCGGAGAATGAGCAGTTCTTC. Protein product: CASSLGLGLAENEQFF. The chain uses TRBV5-4 and TRBJ2-1, with 11 bases aligning to TRBD2. The ends lost 2 bases at V and 7 bases at J; junction bases unmatched: 8. The CDR3 totals 16 residues. Germline V gene data show CDR1 as SGHNT and CDR2 as YYREEE (reference sequence).

The chain carries TRBV3-1 (or the pseudogene TRBV3-2) and TRBJ1-1, with D possibly being TRBD1 (5 bases). Germline CDR1 LGHDT, CDR2 YNNKEL (reference sequence). V lost 0 bases to trimming and J lost 6 bases, with 14 bases between them. The CDR3 runs 15 residues. The CDR3 here is CASSQDPGVWAEAFF. In DNA form, the CDR3 reads TGTGCCAGCAGCCAAGACCCGGGGGTATGGGCTGAAGCTTTCTTT.

The chain carries TRBV5-4 and TRBJ1-2; 11 bases agree with TRBD1. The V and J ends lost 4 bases and 3 bases, in that order; junction bases with no gene match: 8. Germline CDR1 is SGHNT and CDR2 is YYREEE (reference sequence). The CDR3 is 16 amino acids. CDR3 DNA sequence: TGTGCCAGCAGCATCCCGGGACAGGGGGGTTACTATGGCTACACCTTC. Translating it yields CASSIPGQGGYYGYTF.

The V call is TRBV9, the J call TRBJ2-1; D remains ambiguous. There are 14 residues in the CDR3. The V gene's germline CDR1 is SGDLS and CDR2 YYNGEE. Trimming shortened V by 0 bases and J by 4 bases, and 8 bases separated the two germline ends. In nucleotides, the CDR3 is TGTGCCAGCAGCGTAGGGGCCCCGTACAATGAGCAGTTCTTC. Protein sequence: CASSVGAPYNEQFF.

The rearrangement uses TRBV6-4 and TRBJ2-1, with TRBD1 matching over 7 bases. J lost 4 bases, V lost 6 bases, and 9 bases had no gene match. Looked up from germline, CDR1 is MRHNA and CDR2 is SNTAGT. The CDR3 length is 15 residues. CDR3 sequence: CASSPTGSPYNEQFF. In DNA, the CDR3 is TGTGCCAGCAGCCCGACAGGGTCTCCTTACAATGAGCAGTTCTTC.

The chain employs TRBV18 and TRBJ2-3, with 10 bases aligning to TRBD1. The V gene end was trimmed by 0 bases and the J gene end by 3 bases; junction bases not matched to a gene: 3. There are 16 residues in the CDR3. Germline CDR1 is KGHSH and CDR2 is LQKENI. The CDR3 region is CASSPPRTGGTDTQYF. The CDR3 DNA follows: TGTGCCAGCTCACCACCTAGGACAGGGGGGACAGATACGCAGTATTTT.

V and J are TRBV11-2 and TRBJ2-1; 15 positions match TRBD2. Losses at the gene ends were 3 bases for V and 3 bases for J; bases not matched to a gene: 0. This CDR3 has 16 residues. Germline CDR1 SGHAT, CDR2 FQNNGV. CDR3 residues: CASSLGLAGGYNEQFF. The CDR3 coding sequence is TGTGCCAGCAGCTTGGGACTAGCGGGGGGCTACAATGAGCAGTTCTTC.

This clone has just a few counts. This chain joins TRBV19 and TRBJ2-3, with 7 nucleotides matching TRBD2. The junction had 8 bases not matched to a gene; V was cut back by 3 bases and J by 5 bases. CDR1 is LNHDA and CDR2 is SQIVND in the germline V gene (reference sequence). The CDR3 sequence is 15 residues long. The CDR3 nucleotides read TGTGCCAGTAGTATGGCGGGGGTGATAGGAGATACGCAGTATTTT. As protein: CASSMAGVIGDTQYF. The full variable domain, in which reference TRBV19 and TRBJ2-3 provide the parts outside the CDR3, is DGGITQSPKYLFRKEGQNVTLSCEQNLNHDAMYWYRQDPGQGLRLIYYSQIVNDFQKGDIAEGYSVSREKKESFPLTVTSAQKNPTAFYLCASSMAGVIGDTQYFGPGTRLTVL.

This clone came up a few times. The chain joins TRBV19 to TRBJ1-2, with a tentative D call TRBD1 (5 bases). Trimming stripped 11 bases from V and 7 bases from J, with 17 bases between. The CDR3 is 12 amino acids. Germline V CDR1 and CDR2: LNHDA, SQIVND (reference sequence). The DNA of the CDR3 is TGTGCCGCCTGGGGCGGCGCAGGTGGCTACACCTTC. Translation gives CAAWGGAGGYTF.

The V and J genes are TRBV6-5 and TRBJ1-2; D perhaps matches TRBD1 (5 bases). Trimming left V 8 bases short and J 7 bases short, with 14 bases between. Germline V lookup: CDR1 MNHEY, CDR2 SVGAGI. This CDR3 region has 12 residues. The CDR3: CASGGGTFGYTF. The CDR3 nucleotides read TGTGCCAGCGGGGGGGGTACTTTTGGCTACACCTTC.

The rearrangement links TRBV5-4 to TRBJ2-1; possible D gene TRBD2, 6 bases. The CDR3 consists of 12 residues. In germline, CDR1 is SGHNT, CDR2 YYREEE (reference sequence). Trimming stripped 1 base from V and 14 bases from J, with 13 bases between. CDR3 sequence reads: CASSLSRGNEFF. The CDR3 DNA reads TGTGCCAGCAGCTTGAGTCGGGGGAATGAGTTCTTC.

The genes are TRBV5-1 and TRBJ2-7, with TRBD2 matching over 8 bases. This CDR3 has 13 amino acids. Germline CDR1 reads SGHRS; CDR2 reads YFSETQ. V trimming: 4 bases; J trimming: 4 bases; junction bases outside the gene matches: 4. The CDR3 DNA reads TGCGCCAGCAGCCGGGAGGGAGCATACGAGCAGTACTTC. This sequence encodes CASSREGAYEQYF.

This chain links TRBV7-2 with TRBJ1-6; a weak D match, TRBD1 (6 bases). Between the trimmed V and J ends, which lost 6 bases and 9 bases, there was a span of 21 bases. The CDR3 totals 16 residues. The germline gives CDR1 SGHTA, CDR2 FQGNSA. The CDR3 loop is CASSPGHTAQSSPLHF. The CDR3 DNA sequence: TGTGCCAGCAGTCCGGGACACACGGCACAGAGTTCACCCCTCCACTTT. The complete variable domain, with remaining parts taken from reference TRBV7-2 and TRBJ1-6, reads GAGVSQSPSNKVTEKGKDVELRCDPISGHTALYWYRQSLGQGLEFLIYFQGNSAPDKSGLPSDRFSAERTGGSVSTLTIQRTQQEDSAVYLCASSPGHTAQSSPLHFGNGTRLTVT.

V gene TRBV4-2 combines with J gene TRBJ1-1; 8 bases fit TRBD1. CDR3 length equals 15 residues. Germline V CDR1 and CDR2: LGHNA, YNFKEQ. V dropped 3 bases and J dropped 6; count of bases not matched to a gene: 9. CDR3 nucleotide sequence: TGTGCCAGCAGCCAGGAGGGACAGGTGAAGGCTGAAGCTTTCTTT. It is translated as CASSQEGQVKAEAFF.

V gene TRBV11-2 combines with J gene TRBJ2-5; D is uncertain. The CDR3 covers 15 residues. CDR1 is SGHAT, CDR2 FQNNGV, per germline. Trimming took 3 bases from V and 2 from J, leaving 13 bases between them. The CDR3 DNA sequence: TGTGCCAGCAGCTTCGCCACGGGTACACAAGAGACCCAGTACTTC. This gives the protein CASSFATGTQETQYF.

The chain employs TRBV2 and TRBJ2-7; tentatively, D is TRBD1 (6 bases). V lost 6 bases to trimming and J lost 4 bases, with 10 bases between them. This CDR3 is 12 amino acids long. Germline V gene data show CDR1 as SNHLY and CDR2 as FYNNEI. In DNA form, the CDR3 reads TGTGCCAGCAGGGACAGTGTATACGAGCAGTACTTC. It yields the protein CASRDSVYEQYF.

This clone was observed once. The chain uses TRBV19 and TRBJ2-5; 9 nucleotides align to TRBD2. CDR3 length equals 16 residues. Germline V gives CDR1 LNHDA, CDR2 SQIVND (reference sequence). The V segment lost 3 bases and the J segment 2 bases; nucleotides outside the gene matches: 7. CDR3 region: CASSIQRGAPQETQYF. CDR3 sequence (DNA): TGTGCCAGTAGTATCCAGCGGGGGGCCCCACAAGAGACCCAGTACTTC.